The T cell receptor beta chain described here comes from a study of cytomegalovirus exposure and HLA in healthy donors. General study results and limits: The study put some 160 TCR beta chains on its list as cytomegalovirus-associated. Among the CMV-associated chains, three were confirmed in vitro as specific for CMV antigens.

The CDR3 consists of 16 residues. Germline trimming cut 3 bases from V and 0 bases from J; bases unmatched to any gene: 2. Germline loops: CDR1 SGHNT, CDR2 YYREEE (reference sequence). Sequenced by immunoSEQ multiplex PCR; TCRdb stores in-frame clones only, minus some. In the table there are 100,000 to 150,000 clones, around 90% of which are singletons. This clone was counted a single time. Its antigen is as yet unknown. The TCR was taken from a young woman in good health and CMV-seronegative. The chain employs TRBV5-4 and TRBJ2-7; TRBD2 matches 14 bases. Sequencing input: PBMCs. The CDR3: CASSSGTSGSSYEQYF. In DNA, the CDR3 is TGTGCCAGCAGCTCCGGGACTAGCGGGAGCTCCTACGAGCAGTACTTC.